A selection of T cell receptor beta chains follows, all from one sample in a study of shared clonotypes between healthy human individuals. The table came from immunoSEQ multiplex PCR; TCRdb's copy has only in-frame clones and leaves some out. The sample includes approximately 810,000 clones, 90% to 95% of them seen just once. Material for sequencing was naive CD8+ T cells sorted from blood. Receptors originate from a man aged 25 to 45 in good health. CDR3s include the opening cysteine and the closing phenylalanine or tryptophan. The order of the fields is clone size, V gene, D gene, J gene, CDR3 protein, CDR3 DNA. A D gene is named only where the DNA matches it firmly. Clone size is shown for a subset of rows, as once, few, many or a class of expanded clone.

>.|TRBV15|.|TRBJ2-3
CATSFGALDTQYF
TGTGCCACCAGCTTTGGGGCGTTGGATACGCAGTATTTT
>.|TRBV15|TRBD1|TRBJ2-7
CATSRDKWTGPYEQYF
TGTGCCACCAGCAGAGACAAATGGACAGGACCCTACGAGCAGTACTTC
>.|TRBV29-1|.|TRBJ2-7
CSVADDPPGQYF
TGCAGCGTGGCCGACGATCCCCCCGGGCAGTACTTC
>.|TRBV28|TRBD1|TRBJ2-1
CASSWDRGRTEQFF
TGTGCCAGCAGTTGGGACAGGGGGCGCACTGAGCAGTTCTTC
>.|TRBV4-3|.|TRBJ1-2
CASSQEVGNPDWGGYTF
TGCGCCAGCAGCCAAGAAGTCGGCAACCCCGATTGGGGTGGCTACACCTTC
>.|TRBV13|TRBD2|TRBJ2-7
CASSRTGTSLDEQYF
TGTGCCAGCAGTCGCACCGGGACTAGTCTCGACGAGCAGTACTTC
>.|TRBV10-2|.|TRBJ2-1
CASSESGGNEQFF
TGCGCCAGCAGTGAGTCCGGCGGGAATGAGCAGTTCTTC
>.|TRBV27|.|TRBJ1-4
CASTLTQGNEKLFF
TGTGCCAGCACCCTCACTCAGGGGAATGAAAAACTGTTTTTT
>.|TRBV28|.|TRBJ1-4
CASSYDRSGAPTNEKLFF
TGTGCCAGCAGTTACGACCGCTCAGGGGCCCCAACTAATGAAAAACTGTTTTTT
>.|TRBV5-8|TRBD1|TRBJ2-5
CASSLGEGAGETQYF
TGTGCCAGCAGCTTGGGTGAGGGGGCAGGAGAGACCCAGTACTTC
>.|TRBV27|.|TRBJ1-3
CASSSIGISGNTIYF
TGTGCCAGCAGTTCCATCGGAATCTCTGGAAACACCATATATTTT
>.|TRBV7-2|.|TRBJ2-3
CASSQGEAGTQYF
TGTGCCAGCAGTCAAGGGGAAGCTGGGACGCAGTATTTT
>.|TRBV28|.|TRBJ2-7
CASGGLYEQYF
TGTGCCAGCGGGGGGTTATACGAGCAGTACTTC
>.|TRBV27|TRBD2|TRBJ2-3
CASSLLAGLSTDTQYF
TGTGCCAGCAGTTTATTGGCGGGACTAAGCACAGATACGCAGTATTTT
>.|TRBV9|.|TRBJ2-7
CASSVGRAGAYEQYF
TGTGCCAGCAGCGTTGGTAGGGCAGGCGCCTACGAGCAGTACTTC
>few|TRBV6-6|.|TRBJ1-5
CASLAGEINQPQHF
TGTGCGAGCCTCGCAGGTGAGATTAATCAGCCCCAGCATTTT
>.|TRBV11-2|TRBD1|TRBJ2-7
CASSLVGTGVEQYF
TGTGCCAGCAGCTTAGTGGGGACAGGGGTTGAGCAGTACTTC
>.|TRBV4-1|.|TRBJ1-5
CASSQVNNQPQHF
TGCGCCAGCAGCCAAGTGAACAATCAGCCCCAGCATTTT
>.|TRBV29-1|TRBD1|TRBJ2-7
CSVEDPDRDYEQYF
TGCAGCGTTGAAGATCCCGACAGGGACTACGAGCAGTACTTC
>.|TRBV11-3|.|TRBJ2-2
CASKSGTSNTGELFF
TGTGCCAGCAAATCCGGGACTTCGAACACCGGGGAGCTGTTTTTT
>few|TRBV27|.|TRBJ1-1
CASSSSVYTEAFF
TGTGCCAGCAGTTCTTCAGTTTACACTGAAGCTTTCTTT
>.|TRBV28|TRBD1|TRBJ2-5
CASSLSGTGFSETQYF
TGTGCCAGCAGTTTATCCGGGACAGGTTTTTCGGAGACCCAGTACTTC
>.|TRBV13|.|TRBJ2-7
CASSLGVGDYEQYF
TGTGCCAGCAGCTTGGGAGTGGGGGACTACGAGCAGTACTTC
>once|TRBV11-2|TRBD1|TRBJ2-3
CASSPEGPGTGVEYF
TGTGCCAGCAGCCCAGAGGGCCCGGGGACAGGGGTCGAGTATTTT
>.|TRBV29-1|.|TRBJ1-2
CSVNTRGRYGYTF
TGCAGCGTAAACACGCGGGGCAGGTATGGCTACACCTTC
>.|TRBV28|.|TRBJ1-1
CASTRARNTEAFF
TGTGCCAGCACACGGGCGAGGAACACTGAAGCTTTCTTT
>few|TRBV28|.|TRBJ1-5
CASSLSSGWPQHF
TGTGCCAGCAGTTTATCGTCCGGGTGGCCCCAGCATTTT
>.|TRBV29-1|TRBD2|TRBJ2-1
CSVGGLAGGQSSYNEQFF
TGCAGCGTTGGGGGACTAGCGGGAGGGCAAAGCTCCTACAATGAGCAGTTCTTC
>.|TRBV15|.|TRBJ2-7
CATSRAGYEQYF
TGTGCCACCAGCAGAGCCGGATACGAGCAGTACTTC
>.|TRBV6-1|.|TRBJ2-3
CASREDGTDTQYF
TGTGCCAGCAGGGAGGATGGCACAGATACGCAGTATTTT
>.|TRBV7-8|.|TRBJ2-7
CASSSDLQGRYEQYF
TGTGCCAGCAGCTCAGACTTACAGGGTCGGTACGAGCAGTACTTC
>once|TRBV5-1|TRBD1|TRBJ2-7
CASSTGQGFSYEQYF
TGCGCCAGCAGCACGGGACAGGGGTTCTCCTACGAGCAGTACTTC
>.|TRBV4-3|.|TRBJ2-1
CASSQYQGSDNEQFF
TGCGCCAGCAGCCAGTATCAGGGATCGGACAATGAGCAGTTCTTC
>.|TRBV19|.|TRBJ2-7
CASSICETDLCEQYF
TGTGCCAGTAGTATATGTGAGACGGACCTTTGCGAGCAGTACTTC
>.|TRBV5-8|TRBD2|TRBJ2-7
CASSLGLAKTYEQYF
TGTGCCAGCAGCTTGGGACTAGCGAAAACCTACGAGCAGTACTTC
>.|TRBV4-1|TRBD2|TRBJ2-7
CASSQVLAGGSYEQYF
TGCGCCAGCAGCCAAGTACTAGCGGGAGGGTCGTACGAGCAGTACTTC
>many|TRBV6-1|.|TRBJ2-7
CASSEQVSGEREQYF
TGTGCCAGCAGTGAACAAGTCTCCGGGGAGCGCGAGCAGTACTTC
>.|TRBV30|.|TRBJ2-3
CAWSVTGASTDTQYF
TGTGCCTGGAGTGTAACGGGAGCTAGCACAGATACGCAGTATTTT
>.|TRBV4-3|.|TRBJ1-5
CASSPGVGQPQHF
TGCGCCAGCAGCCCGGGGGTGGGTCAGCCCCAGCATTTT
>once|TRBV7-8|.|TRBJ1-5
CASSPGQLYSNQPQHF
TGTGCCAGCAGCCCAGGACAGCTATATAGCAATCAGCCCCAGCATTTT
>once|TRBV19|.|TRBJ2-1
CASSTVTPAEQFF
TGTGCCAGTAGTACCGTTACCCCGGCCGAGCAGTTCTTC
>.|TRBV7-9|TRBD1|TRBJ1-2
CASSLEADRGFYGYTF
TGTGCCAGCAGCTTAGAGGCAGACAGGGGCTTCTATGGCTACACCTTC
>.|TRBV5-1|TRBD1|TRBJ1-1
CASSWTGGNTEAFF
TGCGCCAGCAGCTGGACAGGGGGTAACACTGAAGCTTTCTTT
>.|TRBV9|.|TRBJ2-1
CASSEGLPSSYNEQFF
TGTGCCAGCAGCGAGGGACTCCCTAGCTCCTACAATGAGCAGTTCTTC
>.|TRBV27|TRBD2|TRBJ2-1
CASTGGYNEQFF
TGTGCCAGCACGGGGGGGTACAATGAGCAGTTCTTC
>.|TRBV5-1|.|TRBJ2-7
CASSSREVSSYEQYF
TGCGCCAGCAGTTCCAGGGAAGTGAGCTCCTACGAGCAGTACTTC
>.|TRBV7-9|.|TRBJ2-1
CASSLVPSERYNEQFF
TGTGCCAGCAGTCTAGTACCATCAGAACGCTACAATGAGCAGTTCTTC